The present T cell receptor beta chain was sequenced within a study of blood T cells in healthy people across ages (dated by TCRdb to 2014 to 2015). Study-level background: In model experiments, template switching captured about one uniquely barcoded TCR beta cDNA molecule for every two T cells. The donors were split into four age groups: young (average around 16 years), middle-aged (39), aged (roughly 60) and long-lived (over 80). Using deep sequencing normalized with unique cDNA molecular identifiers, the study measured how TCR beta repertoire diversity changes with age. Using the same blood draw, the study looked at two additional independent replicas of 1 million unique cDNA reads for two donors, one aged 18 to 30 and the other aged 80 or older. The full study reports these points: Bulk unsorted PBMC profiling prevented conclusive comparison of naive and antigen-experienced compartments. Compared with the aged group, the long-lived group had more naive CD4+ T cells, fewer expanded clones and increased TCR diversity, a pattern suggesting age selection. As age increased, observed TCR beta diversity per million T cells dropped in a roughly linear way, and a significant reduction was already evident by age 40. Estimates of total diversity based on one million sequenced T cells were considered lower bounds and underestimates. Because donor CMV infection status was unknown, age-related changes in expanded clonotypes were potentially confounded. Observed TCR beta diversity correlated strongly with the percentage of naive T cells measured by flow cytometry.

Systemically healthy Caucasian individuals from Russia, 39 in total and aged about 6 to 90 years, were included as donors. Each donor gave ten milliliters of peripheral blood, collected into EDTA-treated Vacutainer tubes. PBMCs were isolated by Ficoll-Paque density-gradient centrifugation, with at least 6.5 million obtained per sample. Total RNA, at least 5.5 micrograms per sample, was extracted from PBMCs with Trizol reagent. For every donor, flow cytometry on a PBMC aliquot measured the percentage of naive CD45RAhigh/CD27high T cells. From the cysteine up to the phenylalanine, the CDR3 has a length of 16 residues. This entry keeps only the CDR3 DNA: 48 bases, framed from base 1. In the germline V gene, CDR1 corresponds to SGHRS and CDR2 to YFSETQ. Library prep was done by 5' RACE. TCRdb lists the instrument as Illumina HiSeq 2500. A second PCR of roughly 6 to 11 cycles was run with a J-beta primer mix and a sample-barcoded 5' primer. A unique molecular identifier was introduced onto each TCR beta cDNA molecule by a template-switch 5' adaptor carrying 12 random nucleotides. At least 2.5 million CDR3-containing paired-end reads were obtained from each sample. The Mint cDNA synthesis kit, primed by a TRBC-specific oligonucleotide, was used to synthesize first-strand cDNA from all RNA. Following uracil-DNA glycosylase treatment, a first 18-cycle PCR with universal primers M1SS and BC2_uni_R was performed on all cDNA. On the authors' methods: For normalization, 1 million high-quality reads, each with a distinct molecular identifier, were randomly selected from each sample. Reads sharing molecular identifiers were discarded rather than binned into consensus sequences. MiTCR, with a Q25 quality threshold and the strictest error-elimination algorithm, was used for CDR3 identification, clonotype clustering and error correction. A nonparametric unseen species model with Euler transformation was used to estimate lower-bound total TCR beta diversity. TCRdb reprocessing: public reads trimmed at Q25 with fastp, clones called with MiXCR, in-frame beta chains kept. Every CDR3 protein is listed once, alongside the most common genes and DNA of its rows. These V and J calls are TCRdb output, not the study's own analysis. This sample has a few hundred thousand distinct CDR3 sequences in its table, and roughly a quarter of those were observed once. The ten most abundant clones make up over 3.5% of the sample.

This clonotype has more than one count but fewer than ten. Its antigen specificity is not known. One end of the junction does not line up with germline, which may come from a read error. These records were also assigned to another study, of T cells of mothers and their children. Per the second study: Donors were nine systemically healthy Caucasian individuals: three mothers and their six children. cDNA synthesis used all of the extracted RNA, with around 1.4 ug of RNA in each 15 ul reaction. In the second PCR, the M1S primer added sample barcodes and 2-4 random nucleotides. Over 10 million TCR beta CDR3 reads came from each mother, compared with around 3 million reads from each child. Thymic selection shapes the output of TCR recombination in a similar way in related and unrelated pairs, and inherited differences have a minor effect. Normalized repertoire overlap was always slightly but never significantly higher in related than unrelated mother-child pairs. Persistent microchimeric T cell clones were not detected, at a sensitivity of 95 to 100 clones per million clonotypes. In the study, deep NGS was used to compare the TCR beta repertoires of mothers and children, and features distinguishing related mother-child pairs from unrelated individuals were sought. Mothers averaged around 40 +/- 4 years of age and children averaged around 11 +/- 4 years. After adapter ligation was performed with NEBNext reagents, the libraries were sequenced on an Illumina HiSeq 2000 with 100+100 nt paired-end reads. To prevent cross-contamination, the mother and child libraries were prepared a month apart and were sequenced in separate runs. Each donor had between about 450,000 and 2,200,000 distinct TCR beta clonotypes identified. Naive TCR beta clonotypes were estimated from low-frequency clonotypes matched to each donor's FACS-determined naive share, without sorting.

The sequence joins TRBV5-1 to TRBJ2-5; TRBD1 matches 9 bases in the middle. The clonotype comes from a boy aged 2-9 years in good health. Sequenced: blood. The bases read TGCGCCAGCAGCGCTCTCGGGACAGGGCCCGCCCATGAGCAGGTCTTC. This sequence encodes CASSALGTGPAHEQVF.